This record covers a single T cell receptor beta chain. Its antigen is not yet known. Within one base of it there is no much larger clone, and no base qualities were kept. The CDR1 and CDR2 encoded by the germline V gene are SGHRS and YFSETQ. Trimming removed 4 bases from V and 9 bases from J; the gene matches leave 8 bases unexplained. The CDR3 runs 15 residues from the cysteine to the phenylalanine. Only the CDR3 DNA stays, 45 bases, in frame from base 1. This sample was included in a study of response to subunit inactivated influenza vaccine (dated by TCRdb to the late 2010s). Context from the whole study: Deep quantitative profiling of the T cell receptor repertoire was used in the study to follow responses to a trivalent subunit inactivated influenza vaccine.

The study at large found these results: It was suggested by the authors that each seasonal influenza vaccination may recruit only a limited number of new T cells.

The method was RT-PCR. The reads were generated on an Illumina HiSeq 2500. The public reads were quality trimmed at Q25 with fastp and then assembled into clones with MiXCR by TCRdb, keeping productive beta chains. Identical CDR3 proteins give one entry, which carries the most common genes and DNA. Recorded for this sample are over 750,000 distinct CDR3 sequences; 21% of them occurred a single time. Roughly 10% of the sample goes to the ten largest clones. This clonotype was obtained from a man aged 50-59 years who received an inactivated influenza vaccine. Donor details come from another sample of the same person, matched by shared clones. This sample comprised PBMCs from blood, obtained around 5 days after vaccination. The sequence joins TRBV5-1 to TRBJ1-6; a stretch of 9 junction bases matches TRBD1. DNA sequence: TGCGCCAGCAGCCTATCCGGGACAGGGCCTTCACCCCTCCACTTT. It translates to CASSLSGTGPSPLHF.